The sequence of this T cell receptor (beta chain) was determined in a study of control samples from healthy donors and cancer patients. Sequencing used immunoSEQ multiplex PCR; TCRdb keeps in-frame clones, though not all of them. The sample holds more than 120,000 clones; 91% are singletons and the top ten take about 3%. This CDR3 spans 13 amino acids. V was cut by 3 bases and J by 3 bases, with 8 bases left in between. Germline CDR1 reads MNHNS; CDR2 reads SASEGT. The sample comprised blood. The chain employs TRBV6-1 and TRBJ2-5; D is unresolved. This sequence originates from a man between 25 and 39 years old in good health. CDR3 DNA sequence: TGTGCCAGCAGTGAGGGAAACGAAGAGACCCAGTACTTC. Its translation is CASSEGNEETQYF.